Listed below are T cell receptor beta chains from one sample, sequenced in a study of T cell changes during pregnancy in multiple sclerosis. The data were produced by immunoSEQ multiplex PCR, yet TCRdb's version contains in-frame clones alone and is incomplete. The profile shows under 55,000 clones, 85% to 95% of them singletons. Sequenced material: CD4+ T cells from peripheral blood mononuclear cells, taken in the third trimester of pregnancy. The source is a female donor with multiple sclerosis, enrolled in a pregnancy study. CDR3s include the opening cysteine and the closing phenylalanine or tryptophan. Fields, in order: J gene, D gene, V gene, clone size, CDR3 DNA, CDR3 protein. The D gene is left open where the match is weak. Expanded clones get a size class; other rows say once, few or many, or leave the size out.

>TRBJ2-5|TRBD2|TRBV7-6|-
TGTGCCAGCAGCGGGACTAGCGCCAGCCAGACCCAGTACTTC
CASSGTSASQTQYF
>TRBJ2-2|TRBD1|TRBV5-1|once
TGCGCCAGCAGCCAGGGGACAGGGCCGAACACCGGGGAGCTGTTTTTT
CASSQGTGPNTGELFF
>TRBJ1-4|TRBD1|TRBV19|once
TGTGCCAGTAGTCCCCCTCGGGGACAGGGAGCTACTAATGAAAAACTGTTTTTT
CASSPPRGQGATNEKLFF
>TRBJ1-1|TRBD1|TRBV6-1|-
TGTGCCAGCAGTGACGCACACAGGGGGAACACTGAAGCTTTCTTT
CASSDAHRGNTEAFF
>TRBJ1-5|-|TRBV19|-
TGTGCCAGTAGTATTAGCGGGGGTCAGCCCCAGCATTTT
CASSISGGQPQHF
>TRBJ2-7|TRBD2|TRBV6-5|-
TGTGCCAGCAGCCCCGGGACTAGCCTTGGGGAGCAGTACTTC
CASSPGTSLGEQYF
>TRBJ2-5|TRBD2|TRBV19|-
TGTGCCAGTAGTCCGGGACTAGCGGGGTACCAAGAGACCCAGTACTTC
CASSPGLAGYQETQYF
>TRBJ2-5|TRBD1|TRBV10-3|-
TGTGCCATCAGTACGGCAGGGACAGGGGGAAAGACCCAGTACTTC
CAISTAGTGGKTQYF
>TRBJ2-2|-|TRBV9|-
TGTGCCAGCAGCGTAGCTACGGCCACAGGGTTGGGAAGCTTCACCGGGGAGCTGTTTTTT
CASSVATATGLGSFTGELFF
>TRBJ1-2|TRBD1|TRBV5-4|-
TGTGCCAGCAGCTTGACCGGGGGACAGGGCTATGGCTACACCTTC
CASSLTGGQGYGYTF
>TRBJ1-6|TRBD1|TRBV18|-
TGTGCCAGCTCACCACTCGACAGGGAGGATTCACCCCTCCACTTT
CASSPLDREDSPLHF
>TRBJ2-1|-|TRBV19|-
TGTGCCAGTAGTATAGATCGAGGGTACAATGAGCAGTTCTTC
CASSIDRGYNEQFF
>TRBJ1-1|-|TRBV9|-
TGTGCCAGCAGCCCCCGACTGCCGAACACTGAAGCTTTCTTT
CASSPRLPNTEAFF
>TRBJ1-6|TRBD1|TRBV19|few
TGTGCCAGTAGTATGGGGACAGGGCTGTCACCCCTCCACTTT
CASSMGTGLSPLHF
>TRBJ1-1|-|TRBV18|-
TGTGCCAGCTCACCCGGAGGCAAAATGAACACTGAAGCTTTCTTT
CASSPGGKMNTEAFF
>TRBJ1-2|-|TRBV11-2|-
TGTGCCAGCAGCTCGGACAGAAACTATGGCTACACCTTC
CASSSDRNYGYTF
>TRBJ1-2|-|TRBV5-4|-
TGTGCCAGCAGCTTGGGTCGGGGGATGGGCGGCTACACCTTC
CASSLGRGMGGYTF